The next 9 T cell receptor beta chains were all read from a single sample in a study of T cell clusters in autoimmune cytopenias. Tens of thousands of genome equivalents of blood DNA were amplified for TRB. Multiplex touch-down PCR amplified TRB using TRB-A and TRB-B pools in one tube. Reprocessing the multiplex PCR reads, TCRdb reports a single entry for every CDR3 protein and omits DNA. This sample contains 8,000 or so distinct CDR3 sequences. Sequenced input: peripheral blood. Every receptor here comes from a human donor with an autoimmune cytopenia or autoimmune hepatitis (not recorded which).

This chain links TRBV30 with TRBJ2-1. CDR3 length: 12 residues. Germline V lookup: CDR1 GTSNPN, CDR2 SVGIG (reference sequence). CDR3: CAWSWIPNEQFF.

V is TRBV27 and J is TRBJ2-3; as DNA is missing, the TRBD1 call by TCRdb cannot be tested. The CDR3 contains 16 residues. Germline V gene data show CDR1 as MNHEY and CDR2 as SMNVEV (reference sequence). The CDR3: CASSFGGSAPTDTQYF.

Frequency places this clonotype as medium-sized (0.01 to 0.1%). The chain links TRBV12-3 or TRBV12-4 to TRBJ2-3; TCRdb's assignment of TRBD2 cannot be checked, as there is no DNA. This CDR3 is built from 18 residues. The CDR3 loop is CASSTTGTSGSRTDTQYF.

V usage is TRBV30 and J usage is TRBJ1-1. The germline gives CDR1 GTSNPN, CDR2 SVGIG (reference sequence). The CDR3 is 14 amino acids. The CDR3 is CAWSVQGWNTEAFF.

This clonotype is identified as medium-sized from frequency. This chain joins TRBV29-1 and TRBJ2-5; TCRdb indicates TRBD2, and absent DNA this call remains unverified. Germline CDR1 and CDR2: SQVTM and ANQGSEA. CDR3 size: 13 residues. CDR3 region: CSVQDGGSETQYF.

According to its frequency, this clonotype is medium-sized. This chain uses TRBV29-1 with TRBJ1-1. This CDR3 comprises 16 residues. Germline-derived CDR1 and CDR2 are SQVTM and ANQGSEA. CDR3 amino acids: CSVPPMGGRLGTEAFF.

The rearrangement joins TRBV12-3 or TRBV12-4 to TRBJ1-1. The CDR3 consists of 14 residues. The CDR3 is CASSLGVLGTEAFF.

The gene calls are TRBV30 and TRBJ2-7. The CDR3 contains 15 residues. The germline V gene encodes CDR1 GTSNPN and CDR2 SVGIG (reference sequence). The CDR3 spells CAWNLPGLGSYEQYF.

This chain uses TRBV6-5 with TRBJ2-7; TCRdb's D call of TRBD1 is untestable without DNA. The CDR3 runs to 14 residues. CDR1 and CDR2 from the germline V gene are MNHEY and SVGAGI. The CDR3: CASSWGGQGYEQYF.